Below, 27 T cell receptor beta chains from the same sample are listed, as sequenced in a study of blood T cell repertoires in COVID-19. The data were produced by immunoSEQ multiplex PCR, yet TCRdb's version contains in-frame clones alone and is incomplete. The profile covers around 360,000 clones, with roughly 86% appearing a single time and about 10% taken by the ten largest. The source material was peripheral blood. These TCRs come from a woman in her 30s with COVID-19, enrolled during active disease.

CDR3 residues: CASSSHDRNTEAFF. The CDR3 region has the DNA TGTGCCAGCAGCTCCCACGACAGGAACACTGAAGCTTTCTTT. J is TRBJ1-1 and V is TRBV9, with D perhaps matching TRBD1 (5 bases). V was cut by 4 bases and J by 1 base, with 11 bases left in between. This CDR3 is 14 amino acids long. The germline V gene encodes CDR1 SGDLS and CDR2 YYNGEE.

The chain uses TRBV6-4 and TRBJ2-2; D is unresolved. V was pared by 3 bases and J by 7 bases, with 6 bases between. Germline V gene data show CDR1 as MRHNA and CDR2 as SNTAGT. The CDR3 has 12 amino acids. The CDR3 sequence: CASSDRSGELFF. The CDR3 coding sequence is TGTGCCAGCAGTGATCGGAGCGGGGAGCTGTTTTTT.

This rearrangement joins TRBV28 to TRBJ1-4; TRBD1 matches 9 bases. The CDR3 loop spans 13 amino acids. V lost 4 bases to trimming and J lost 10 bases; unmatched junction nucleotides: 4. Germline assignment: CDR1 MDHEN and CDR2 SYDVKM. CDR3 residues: CASSSPDRGKLFF. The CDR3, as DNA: TGTGCCAGCAGTTCGCCGGACAGGGGAAAACTGTTTTTT.

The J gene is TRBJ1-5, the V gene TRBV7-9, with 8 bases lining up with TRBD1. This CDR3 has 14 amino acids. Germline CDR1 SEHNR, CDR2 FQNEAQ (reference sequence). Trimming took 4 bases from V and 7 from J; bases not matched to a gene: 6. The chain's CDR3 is CASSSRQGWQPQHF. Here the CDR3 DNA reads TGTGCCAGCAGCTCTCGACAGGGGTGGCAGCCCCAGCATTTT.

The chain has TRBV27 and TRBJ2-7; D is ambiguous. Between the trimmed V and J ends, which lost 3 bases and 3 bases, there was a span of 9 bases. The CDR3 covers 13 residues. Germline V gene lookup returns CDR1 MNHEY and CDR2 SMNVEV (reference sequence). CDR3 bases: TGTGCCAGCAGTTTCTATGGAGACTACGAGCAGTACTTC. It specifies CASSFYGDYEQYF.

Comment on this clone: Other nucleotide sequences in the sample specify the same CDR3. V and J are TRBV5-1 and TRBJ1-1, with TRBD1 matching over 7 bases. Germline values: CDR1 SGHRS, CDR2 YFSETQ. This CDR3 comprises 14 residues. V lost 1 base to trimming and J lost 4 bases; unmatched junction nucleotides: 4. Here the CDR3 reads CASSLRQGGTEAFF. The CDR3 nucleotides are TGCGCCAGCAGCTTGAGGCAGGGGGGCACTGAAGCTTTCTTT.

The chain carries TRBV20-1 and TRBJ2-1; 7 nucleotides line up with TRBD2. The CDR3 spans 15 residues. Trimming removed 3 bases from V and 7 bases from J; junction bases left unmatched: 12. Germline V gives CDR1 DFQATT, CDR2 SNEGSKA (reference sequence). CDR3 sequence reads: CSASTSTGGMNEQFF. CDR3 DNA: TGCAGTGCTAGTACCTCTACGGGAGGTATGAATGAGCAGTTCTTC.

This chain's CDR3 is CASTLTTGAYGYTF. In DNA form, the CDR3 reads TGTGCCAGCACCCTAACGACAGGGGCCTATGGCTACACCTTC. The rearrangement joins TRBV6-5 to TRBJ1-2; 8 nucleotides agree with TRBD1. The CDR3 runs 14 residues. V lost 7 bases to trimming and J lost 4 bases; unmatched junction nucleotides: 8. Germline V CDR1 and CDR2: MNHEY, SVGAGI.

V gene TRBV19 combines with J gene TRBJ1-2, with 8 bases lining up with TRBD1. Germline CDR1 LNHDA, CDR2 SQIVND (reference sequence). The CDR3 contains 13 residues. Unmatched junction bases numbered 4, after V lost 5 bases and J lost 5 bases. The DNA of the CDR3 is TGTGCCAGTAGTGCGGGACAGGTTTATGGCTACACCTTC. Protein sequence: CASSAGQVYGYTF. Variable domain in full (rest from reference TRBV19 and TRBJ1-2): DGGITQSPKYLFRKEGQNVTLSCEQNLNHDAMYWYRQDPGQGLRLIYYSQIVNDFQKGDIAEGYSVSREKKESFPLTVTSAQKNPTAFYLCASSAGQVYGYTFGSGTRLTVV.

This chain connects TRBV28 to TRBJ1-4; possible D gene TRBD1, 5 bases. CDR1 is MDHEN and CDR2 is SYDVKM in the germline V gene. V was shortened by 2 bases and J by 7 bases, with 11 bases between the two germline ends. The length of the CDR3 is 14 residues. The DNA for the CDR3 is TGTGCCAGCAGTTTAGGGGGACTTGGTGAAAAACTGTTTTTT. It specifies CASSLGGLGEKLFF.

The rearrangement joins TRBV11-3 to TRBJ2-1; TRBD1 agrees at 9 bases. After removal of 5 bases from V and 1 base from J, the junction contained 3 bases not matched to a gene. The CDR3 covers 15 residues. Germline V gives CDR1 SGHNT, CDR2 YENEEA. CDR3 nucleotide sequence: TGTGCCAGCAGCGTCGGACAGGGGTCCTACAATGAGCAGTTCTTC. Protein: CASSVGQGSYNEQFF.

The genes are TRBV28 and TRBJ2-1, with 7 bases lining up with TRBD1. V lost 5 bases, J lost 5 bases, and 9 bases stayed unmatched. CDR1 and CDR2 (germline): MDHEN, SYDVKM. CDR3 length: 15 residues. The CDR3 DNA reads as TGTGCCAGCAGTGGGGACAGTCCGCAGGACAATGAGCAGTTCTTC. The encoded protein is CASSGDSPQDNEQFF. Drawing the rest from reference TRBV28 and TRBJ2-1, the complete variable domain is DVKVTQSSRYLVKRTGEKVFLECVQDMDHENMFWYRQDPGLGLRLIYFSYDVKMKEKGDIPEGYSVSREKKERFSLILESASTNQTSMYLCASSGDSPQDNEQFFGPGTRLTVL.

CDR3: CASSPRVSYEQYF. DNA of the CDR3: TGTGCCAGCAGCCCTCGGGTGTCCTACGAGCAGTACTTC. This chain links TRBV3-1 (or the pseudogene TRBV3-2) with TRBJ2-7; D gene ambiguous. Germline CDR1 is LGHDT and CDR2 is YNNKEL (reference sequence). The CDR3 has 13 amino acids. V lost 4 bases, J lost 1 base, and 8 bases lay in between.

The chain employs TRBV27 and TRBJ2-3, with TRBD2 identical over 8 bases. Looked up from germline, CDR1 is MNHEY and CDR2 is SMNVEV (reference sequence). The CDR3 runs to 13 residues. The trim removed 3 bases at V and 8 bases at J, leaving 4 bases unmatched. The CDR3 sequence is CASSFGTSFTQYF. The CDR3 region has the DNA TGTGCCAGCAGTTTCGGGACTAGTTTTACGCAGTATTTT.

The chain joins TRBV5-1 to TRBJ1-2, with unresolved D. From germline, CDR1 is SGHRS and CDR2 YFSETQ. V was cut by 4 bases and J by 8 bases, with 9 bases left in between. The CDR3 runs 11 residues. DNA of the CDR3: TGCGCCAGCAGCCCTGGGAGAGGCTACACCTTC. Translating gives CASSPGRGYTF.

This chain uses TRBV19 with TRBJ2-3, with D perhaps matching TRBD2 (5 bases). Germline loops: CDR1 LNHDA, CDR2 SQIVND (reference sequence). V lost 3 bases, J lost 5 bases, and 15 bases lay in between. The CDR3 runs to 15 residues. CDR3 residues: CASSMRTPTGDTQYF. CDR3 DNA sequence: TGTGCCAGTAGTATGCGGACTCCAACGGGAGATACGCAGTATTTT.

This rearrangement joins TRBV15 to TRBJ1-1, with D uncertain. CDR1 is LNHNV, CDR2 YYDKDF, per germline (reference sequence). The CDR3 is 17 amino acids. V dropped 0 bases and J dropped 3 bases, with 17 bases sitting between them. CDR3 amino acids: CATSRDPRRLVDTEAFF. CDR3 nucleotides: TGTGCCACCAGCAGAGATCCTAGGCGCCTAGTAGACACTGAAGCTTTCTTT.

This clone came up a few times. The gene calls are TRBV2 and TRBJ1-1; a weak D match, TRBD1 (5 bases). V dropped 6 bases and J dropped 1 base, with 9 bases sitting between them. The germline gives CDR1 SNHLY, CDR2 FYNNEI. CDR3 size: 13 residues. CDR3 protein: CASSADRNTEAFF. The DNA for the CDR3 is TGTGCCAGCAGCGCTGACAGGAACACTGAAGCTTTCTTT.

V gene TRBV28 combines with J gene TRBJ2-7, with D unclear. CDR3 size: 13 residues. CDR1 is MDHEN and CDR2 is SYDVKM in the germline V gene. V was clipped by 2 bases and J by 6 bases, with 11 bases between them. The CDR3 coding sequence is TGTGCCAGCAGTTTAAGAGCGATCCGCGAGCAGTACTTC. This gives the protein CASSLRAIREQYF.

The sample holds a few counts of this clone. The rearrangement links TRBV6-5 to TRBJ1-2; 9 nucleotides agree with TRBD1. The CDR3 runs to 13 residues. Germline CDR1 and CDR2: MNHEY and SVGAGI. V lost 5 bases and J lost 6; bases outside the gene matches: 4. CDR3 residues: CASSPQGADGYTF. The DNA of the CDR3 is TGTGCCAGCAGTCCACAGGGGGCTGATGGCTACACCTTC.

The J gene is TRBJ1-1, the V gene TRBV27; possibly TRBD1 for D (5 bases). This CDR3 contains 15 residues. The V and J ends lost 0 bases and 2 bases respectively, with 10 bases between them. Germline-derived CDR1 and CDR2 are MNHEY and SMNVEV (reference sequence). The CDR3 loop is CASSLSQGFNTEAFF. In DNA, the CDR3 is TGTGCCAGCAGTTTATCCCAGGGTTTCAACACTGAAGCTTTCTTT.

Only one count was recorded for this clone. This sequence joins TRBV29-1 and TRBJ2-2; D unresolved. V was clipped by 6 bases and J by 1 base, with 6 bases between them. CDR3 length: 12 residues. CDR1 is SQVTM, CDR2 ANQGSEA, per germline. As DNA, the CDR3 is TGCAGCGTATCCATGAACACCGGGGAGCTGTTTTTT. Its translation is CSVSMNTGELFF.

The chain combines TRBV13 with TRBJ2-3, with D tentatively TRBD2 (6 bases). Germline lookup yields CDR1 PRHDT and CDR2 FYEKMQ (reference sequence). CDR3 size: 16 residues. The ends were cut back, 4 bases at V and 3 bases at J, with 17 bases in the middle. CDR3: CASSSRLEGQTDTQYF. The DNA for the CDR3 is TGTGCCAGCAGCTCCAGGCTGGAGGGCCAGACAGATACGCAGTATTTT. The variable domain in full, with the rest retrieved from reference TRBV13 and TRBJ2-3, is AAGVIQSPRHLIKEKRETATLKCYPIPRHDTVYWYQQGPGQDPQFLISFYEKMQSDKGSIPDRFSAQQFSDYHSELNMSSLELGDSALYFCASSSRLEGQTDTQYFGPGTRLTVL.

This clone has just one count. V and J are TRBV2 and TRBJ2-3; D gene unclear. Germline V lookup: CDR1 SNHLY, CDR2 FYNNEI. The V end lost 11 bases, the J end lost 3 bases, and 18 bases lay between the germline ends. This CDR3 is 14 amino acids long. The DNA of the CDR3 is TGTGCCTGTGGGCGAGCCGCAACGACAGATACGCAGTATTTT. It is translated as CACGRAATTDTQYF.

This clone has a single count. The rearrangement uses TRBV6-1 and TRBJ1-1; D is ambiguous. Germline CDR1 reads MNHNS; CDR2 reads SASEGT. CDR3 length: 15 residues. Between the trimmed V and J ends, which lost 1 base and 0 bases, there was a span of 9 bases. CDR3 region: CASSEDEALNTEAFF. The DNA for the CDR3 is TGTGCCAGCAGTGAAGACGAGGCCTTGAACACTGAAGCTTTCTTT.

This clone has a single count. This CDR3 reads CASSVMPGSTGANVLTF. The CDR3 bases are TGTGCCAGCAGCGTAATGCCGGGGTCCACTGGGGCCAACGTCCTGACTTTC. The V call is TRBV9, the J call TRBJ2-6; D is perhaps TRBD2 (5 bases). V was pared by 1 base and J by 2 bases, with 13 bases between. The CDR3 consists of 17 residues. The V gene's germline CDR1 is SGDLS and CDR2 YYNGEE.

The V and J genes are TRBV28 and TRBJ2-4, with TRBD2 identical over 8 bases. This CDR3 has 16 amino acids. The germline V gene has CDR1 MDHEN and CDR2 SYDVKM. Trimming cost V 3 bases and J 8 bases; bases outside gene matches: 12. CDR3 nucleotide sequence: TGTGCCAGCAGTTTCCAAACTAGCGGCCGCGGGGACATTCAGTACTTC. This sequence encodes CASSFQTSGRGDIQYF.